These T cell receptor beta chains were read from a single sample in a study of T cell changes during pregnancy in multiple sclerosis. The method was immunoSEQ multiplex PCR; TCRdb's version includes in-frame clones alone and lacks a portion of them. Of tens of thousands of clones detected, around 94% appear once; the ten largest clones hold about 0.99%. The sequences come from peripheral blood, collected in the second trimester of pregnancy. The receptors derive from a female donor in good health, enrolled as a control in a pregnancy study. The CDR3 runs from the conserved cysteine through the conserved F or W. D genes are given only for firm matches. Some rows have no size entry. The others give once, few or many, or a class for an expanded clone.

clone size,D gene,V gene,J gene,CDR3 protein,CDR3 DNA
NA,NA,TRBV28,TRBJ2-3,CASRGNIPSTDTQYF,TGTGCCAGCCGAGGGAACATACCTAGCACAGATACGCAGTATTTT
NA,TRBD2,TRBV4-1,TRBJ2-3,CASSSRKLAGAPDTQYF,TGCGCCAGCAGCTCACGGAAACTAGCGGGAGCGCCCGATACGCAGTATTTT
NA,TRBD1,TRBV6-1,TRBJ1-2,CASSVDRNYGYTF,TGTGCCAGCAGTGTGGACAGGAACTATGGCTACACCTTC
NA,NA,TRBV30,TRBJ2-3,CAWSPTDTQYF,TGTGCCTGGAGCCCTACGGATACGCAGTATTTT
once,TRBD1,TRBV7-2,TRBJ1-2,CASSISGGFGYGYTF,TGTGCCAGCAGCATCTCAGGGGGCTTCGGCTATGGCTACACCTTC
NA,TRBD2,TRBV19,TRBJ2-1,CASSPGVAGGLPIYNEQFF,TGTGCCAGTAGTCCCGGGGTAGCGGGAGGACTACCCATCTACAATGAGCAGTTCTTC
NA,NA,TRBV5-6,TRBJ1-4,CASSLVAANEKLFF,TGTGCCAGCAGCTTGGTTGCAGCTAATGAAAAACTGTTTTTT
NA,TRBD1,TRBV5-1,TRBJ2-3,CASSLMATGGKDTQYF,TGCGCCAGCAGCTTGATGGCGACAGGGGGAAAGGATACGCAGTATTTT
NA,NA,TRBV5-1,TRBJ2-2,CASTPVGGWNTGELFF,TGCGCCAGCACCCCAGTTGGGGGCTGGAACACCGGGGAGCTGTTTTTT
NA,TRBD2,TRBV7-2,TRBJ2-1,CASSKRLADNEQFF,TGTGCCAGCAGCAAGAGACTAGCAGACAATGAGCAGTTCTTC
NA,NA,TRBV21-1,TRBJ2-5,CASSKGTGGPRGQYF,TGTGCCAGCAGCAAAGGGACAGGGGGACCGAGGGGCCAGTACTTC
NA,NA,TRBV7-2,TRBJ2-5,CASRPSHQGGQETQYF,TGTGCCAGCAGGCCTAGTCACCAGGGAGGCCAGGAGACCCAGTACTTC
once,NA,TRBV25-1,TRBJ2-7,CASSDSLTGVPYEQYF,TGTGCCAGCAGTGACTCATTGACGGGGGTCCCCTACGAGCAGTACTTC
NA,NA,TRBV6-6,TRBJ1-2,CASSRTGGYTF,TGTGCCAGCAGCCGGACTGGAGGCTACACCTTC
NA,TRBD1,TRBV11-1,TRBJ1-3,CASSSGQVSGNTIYF,TGTGCCAGCAGTTCGGGACAGGTCTCTGGAAACACCATATATTTT
NA,NA,TRBV6-5,TRBJ2-7,CASSYIGGSYEQYF,TGTGCCAGCAGTTATATAGGGGGCTCCTACGAGCAGTACTTC
NA,TRBD2,TRBV6-1,TRBJ2-3,CASSVRLAGASADTQYF,TGTGCCAGCAGTGTTAGGCTAGCGGGAGCATCTGCAGATACGCAGTATTTT
NA,TRBD1,TRBV7-8,TRBJ2-7,CASSRGQGYEQYF,TGTGCCAGCAGCAGGGGACAGGGGTACGAGCAGTACTTC
NA,TRBD2,TRBV7-9,TRBJ2-7,CASSLAGGGEQYF,TGTGCCAGCAGCTTGGCGGGAGGGGGCGAGCAGTACTTC
NA,NA,TRBV19,TRBJ1-5,CASSNTANQPQHF,TGTGCCAGTAGTAACACAGCAAATCAGCCCCAGCATTTT
few,NA,TRBV18,TRBJ2-1,CASSPQDLSYNEQFF,TGTGCCAGCTCACCGCAGGATCTCTCCTACAATGAGCAGTTCTTC
NA,TRBD1,TRBV5-1,TRBJ1-1,CASSSGQPNTEAFF,TGCGCCAGCAGCTCGGGACAGCCGAACACTGAAGCTTTCTTT
NA,TRBD1,TRBV19,TRBJ1-3,CASSTTGAYSGNTIYF,TGTGCCAGTAGTACAACAGGGGCTTACTCTGGAAACACCATATATTTT
NA,TRBD2,TRBV4-2,TRBJ2-5,CASSQQASGIGETQYF,TGTGCCAGCAGCCAACAGGCTAGCGGGATAGGCGAGACCCAGTACTTC
NA,NA,TRBV2,TRBJ1-5,CASRQDSNQPQHF,TGTGCCAGCCGACAGGATAGCAATCAGCCCCAGCATTTT
NA,NA,TRBV30,TRBJ1-5,CAWSTGNSNQPQHF,TGTGCCTGGAGCACAGGGAATAGCAATCAGCCCCAGCATTTT
NA,NA,TRBV28,TRBJ1-5,CASRGPGWQPQHF,TGTGCCAGCAGAGGCCCAGGGTGGCAGCCCCAGCATTTT
NA,NA,TRBV7-9,TRBJ2-5,CASSSEARPYQETQYF,TGTGCCAGCAGCTCAGAGGCTCGCCCGTACCAAGAGACCCAGTACTTC
NA,TRBD1,TRBV18,TRBJ1-2,CASSETLGTGENYGYTF,TGTGCCAGCTCAGAAACCCTCGGGACAGGAGAAAACTATGGCTACACCTTC
NA,NA,TRBV25-1,TRBJ1-1,CASSDRANTEAFF,TGTGCCAGCAGTGACAGGGCGAACACTGAAGCTTTCTTT
once,NA,TRBV6-5,TRBJ1-4,CAVGKGYNEKLFF,TGTGCCGTCGGGAAGGGATATAATGAAAAACTGTTTTTT
NA,TRBD1,TRBV19,TRBJ2-7,CASSPADRASYEQYF,TGTGCCAGTAGTCCCGCGGACAGGGCCTCCTACGAGCAGTACTTC
NA,TRBD1,TRBV7-9,TRBJ2-5,CASSYRTGEETQYF,TGTGCCAGCAGCTACAGGACAGGGGAAGAGACCCAGTACTTC
NA,NA,TRBV7-2,TRBJ2-3,CASSLARRSSTDTQYF,TGTGCCAGCAGCCTTGCACGGCGGAGCAGCACAGATACGCAGTATTTT
NA,TRBD1,TRBV29-1,TRBJ2-7,CSVVQGGQVQYF,TGCAGCGTTGTACAGGGGGGTCAGGTGCAGTACTTC
NA,NA,TRBV13,TRBJ2-5,CASSNGIQGREETQYF,TGTGCCAGCAGCAATGGGATACAGGGAAGGGAAGAGACCCAGTACTTC
NA,TRBD1,TRBV18,TRBJ2-2,CASSPTGVLTGELFF,TGTGCCAGCTCACCGACAGGGGTCCTCACCGGGGAGCTGTTTTTT
once,NA,TRBV28,TRBJ1-5,CASRPFGQQPHNQPQHF,TGTGCCAGCAGACCTTTCGGCCAACAGCCCCACAATCAGCCCCAGCATTTT
NA,TRBD2,TRBV30,TRBJ2-7,CAWGGLAGLYEQYF,TGTGCCTGGGGGGGACTAGCGGGACTCTACGAGCAGTACTTC
once,TRBD1,TRBV5-1,TRBJ1-1,CASSEDRLPNTEAFF,TGCGCCAGCAGCGAGGACAGGCTCCCGAACACTGAAGCTTTCTTT
NA,TRBD2,TRBV29-1,TRBJ2-7,CSVEEGTSGIYEQYF,TGCAGCGTTGAAGAAGGCACTAGCGGGATTTACGAGCAGTACTTC
once,TRBD2,TRBV11-2,TRBJ2-2,CASSLAGTSVYSGELFF,TGTGCCAGCAGCTTAGCGGGGACTAGCGTTTATTCCGGGGAGCTGTTTTTT
NA,TRBD2,TRBV7-6,TRBJ2-2,CASSPSGGTGELFF,TGTGCCAGCAGCCCTAGCGGGGGCACCGGGGAGCTGTTTTTT
NA,NA,TRBV4-1,TRBJ2-7,CASSQRDITYEQYF,TGCGCCAGCAGCCAAAGGGACATAACCTACGAGCAGTACTTC
NA,NA,TRBV7-7,TRBJ1-1,CASTYRVCITEAFF,TGTGCTAGCACCTACAGGGTGTGCATCACTGAAGCTTTCTTT
NA,TRBD2,TRBV27,TRBJ2-1,CASSLLASGYNEQFF,TGTGCCAGCAGTTTATTGGCTAGCGGGTACAATGAGCAGTTCTTC
medium-sized,NA,TRBV27,TRBJ2-7,CASSPQGGQPFEQYF,TGTGCCAGCAGTCCACAAGGGGGTCAACCTTTCGAGCAGTACTTC